The 21 T cell receptor beta chains presented below share a single source sample, sequenced in a study of T cell repertoires in cytomegalovirus infection. What these receptors recognize is not known. A single record per CDR3 protein comes from TCRdb applying MiXCR to the reads. The sample lists approximately 70,000 distinct CDR3 sequences, more than 20% seen once, with roughly 80% in the top ten. Sequenced sample: PBMCs, sequenced either directly or after in vitro stimulation (not recorded which). The receptors stem from a human donor in good health (CMV status not recorded). Some clones in this sample may be carry-over from other donors' samples.

The genes are TRBV4-3 and TRBJ2-3; 8 bases agree with TRBD2. The CDR3 is 18 residues long. From germline, CDR1 is LGHNA and CDR2 YSLEER. V lost 0 bases to trimming and J lost 0 bases; unmatched junction nucleotides: 8. CDR3 DNA: TGCGCCAGCAGCCAAGACCCCCGGGGGGGGGCCAGCACAGATACGCAGTATTTT. Translated, it gives CASSQDPRGGASTDTQYF.

This clonotype was counted between two and nine times. This sequence joins TRBV6-1 and TRBJ2-7, with D possibly being TRBD1 or TRBD2 (5 bases each). This CDR3 is built from 14 residues. CDR1 MNHNS and CDR2 SASEGT come from the germline V gene. V lost 7 bases, J lost 3 bases, and 16 bases lay in between. CDR3 sequence reads: CASTGRDRHYEQYF. The DNA of the CDR3 is TGTGCCAGCACAGGCCGGGACCGACACTACGAGCAGTACTTC.

This clonotype was found a few times. The chain joins TRBV4-1 to TRBJ1-5, with 8 bases identical to TRBD1. The CDR3 is 15 residues long. Trimming took 0 bases from V and 5 from J; bases not matched to a gene: 3. Germline V gives CDR1 MGHRA, CDR2 YSYEKL. The DNA of the CDR3 is TGCGCCAGCAGCCAAGAAGGACAGGGCTATCAGCCCCAGCATTTT. Residues: CASSQEGQGYQPQHF.

The chain joins TRBV20-1 to TRBJ2-3; D is possibly TRBD1 or TRBD2 (6 bases each). Germline values: CDR1 DFQATT, CDR2 SNEGSKA (reference sequence). Between the trimmed V and J ends, which lost 3 bases and 3 bases, there was a span of 16 bases. This CDR3 has 15 residues. CDR3 sequence (DNA): TGCAGTGCTAGCCGTGACGAAGGGGGGACAGATACGCAGTATTTT. Translation: CSASRDEGGTDTQYF.

This chain connects TRBV20-1 to TRBJ2-5; no clear D. The CDR3 is made up of 13 amino acids. V was clipped by 0 bases and J by 5 bases, with 10 bases between them. Germline V gene data show CDR1 as DFQATT and CDR2 as SNEGSKA (reference sequence). In nucleotides, the CDR3 is TGCAGTGCTAGAGAGGGGAAAGGGGAGACCCAGTACTTC. This gives the protein CSAREGKGETQYF.

This clonotype was detected ten times or more. V gene TRBV7-2 combines with J gene TRBJ1-5; D gene uncertain. The length of the CDR3 is 16 residues. Trimming removed 1 base at V and 7 bases at J, with 17 bases between. The germline V gene encodes CDR1 SGHTA and CDR2 FQGNSA. The chain's CDR3 is CASSLEVGRVGQPQHF. CDR3 nucleotide sequence: TGTGCCAGCAGCTTAGAGGTTGGAAGGGTTGGACAGCCCCAGCATTTT.

This clonotype was observed a few times. CDR3 protein: CASSLHGTQYF. The DNA for the CDR3 is TGTGCCAGCAGTTTGCACGGGACGCAGTATTTT. The chain links TRBV12-3 or TRBV12-4 to TRBJ2-3, with D unclear. CDR3 size: 11 residues. V lost 3 bases, J lost 9 bases, and 7 bases lay in between.

This clonotype was found a few times. The J gene is TRBJ1-5, the V gene TRBV5-4; possibly TRBD1 for D (6 bases). The V and J ends lost 2 bases and 5 bases respectively, with 11 bases between them. CDR1 SGHNT and CDR2 YYREEE come from the germline V gene (reference sequence). CDR3 length: 14 residues. CDR3 amino acids: CASSLQGRDQPQHF. Here the CDR3 DNA reads TGTGCCAGCAGCTTACAGGGTAGAGATCAGCCCCAGCATTTT.

V gene TRBV29-1 combines with J gene TRBJ2-1; tentatively, D is TRBD2 (6 bases). The V gene lost 6 bases and the J gene lost 0 bases, with 15 bases spanning the gap. The CDR3 extends over 15 amino acids. CDR1 SQVTM and CDR2 ANQGSEA come from the germline V gene. Here the CDR3 DNA reads TGCAGCGTCAAGGCGGGACCTAGCTCCTACAATGAGCAGTTCTTC. This codes for CSVKAGPSSYNEQFF.

This clonotype came up a few times. This sequence joins TRBV7-2 and TRBJ1-1; no clear D gene. Trimming removed 1 base from V and 0 bases from J, with 9 bases in between. Germline V gives CDR1 SGHTA, CDR2 FQGNSA. The CDR3 sequence is 15 residues long. CDR3 residues: CASSLETRVNTEAFF. CDR3 sequence (DNA): TGTGCCAGCAGCTTAGAAACCAGAGTGAACACTGAAGCTTTCTTT. The full variable domain, with the rest looked up from reference TRBV7-2 and TRBJ1-1, is GAGVSQSPSNKVTEKGKDVELRCDPISGHTALYWYRQSLGQGLEFLIYFQGNSAPDKSGLPSDRFSAERTGGSVSTLTIQRTQQEDSAVYLCASSLETRVNTEAFFGQGTRLTVV.

This clonotype was observed at least ten times. The genes are TRBV7-8 and TRBJ1-1; D is ambiguous. The germline gives CDR1 SGHVS, CDR2 FQNEAQ. CDR3 length equals 15 residues. V was cut by 0 bases and J by 2 bases, with 10 bases left in between. CDR3 sequence: CASSLALHINTEAFF. CDR3 sequence (DNA): TGTGCCAGCAGCTTAGCGTTGCATATAAACACTGAAGCTTTCTTT. The whole variable domain, remainder taken from reference TRBV7-8 and TRBJ1-1, is GAGVSQSPRYKVAKRGQDVALRCDPISGHVSLFWYQQALGQGPEFLTYFQNEAQLDKSGLPSDRFFAERPEGSVSTLKIQRTQQEDSAVYLCASSLALHINTEAFFGQGTRLTVV.

This clonotype has a handful of counts. CDR3 loop: CASSQDLGVWGDTQYF. As DNA, the CDR3 is TGCGCCAGCAGCCAAGATCTCGGGGTGTGGGGGGATACGCAGTATTTT. The chain has TRBV4-3 and TRBJ2-3, with D perhaps matching TRBD1 or TRBD2 (5 bases each). The germline gives CDR1 LGHNA, CDR2 YSLEER. Trimming took 0 bases from V and 6 from J, leaving 16 bases between them. The CDR3 spans 16 residues.

This clonotype was picked up one time. Compared with germline, one end of the junction differs, possibly owing to a read error. V gene TRBV4-1 combines with J gene TRBJ2-2, with a possible D match to TRBD1 (6 bases). The germline V gene encodes CDR1 MGHRA and CDR2 YSYEKL. The CDR3 extends over 15 amino acids. The CDR3: CASSPRQANTGEPFF. In DNA, the CDR3 is TGCGCCAGCAGCCCTCGACAGGCGAACACCGGGGAGCCGTTTTTT.

Only a few counts were recorded for this clonotype. The CDR3, as DNA: TGCAGCGCTTCGATGGACAGCAATTCACCCCTCCACTTT. Protein product: CSASMDSNSPLHF. V is TRBV29-1 and J is TRBJ1-6; TRBD1 might be the D (6 bases). Germline V lookup: CDR1 SQVTM, CDR2 ANQGSEA. The CDR3 runs to 13 residues. V shed 7 bases and J shed 7 bases, with 14 bases lying between them.

This clonotype has at least ten counts. The rearrangement joins TRBV7-2 to TRBJ2-5; weak D call: TRBD1 (6 bases). Trimming stripped 2 bases from V and 3 bases from J, with 10 bases between. CDR1 is SGHTA and CDR2 is FQGNSA in the germline V gene. This CDR3 has 14 residues. CDR3 loop: CASSLRTVEETQYF. The CDR3, as DNA: TGTGCCAGCAGCTTAAGGACAGTCGAAGAGACCCAGTACTTC.

This rearrangement joins TRBV27 to TRBJ2-3; TRBD2 matches at 7 bases. The V segment lost 6 bases and the J segment 4 bases; nucleotides outside the gene matches: 4. CDR3 size: 13 residues. Germline CDR1 MNHEY, CDR2 SMNVEV (reference sequence). As DNA, the CDR3 is TGTGCCAGCAGGCGGGAGTATTCAGATACGCAGTATTTT. Amino acids: CASRREYSDTQYF.

This chain connects TRBV5-1 to TRBJ2-1; 9 bases map to TRBD2. Germline CDR1 SGHRS, CDR2 YFSETQ. The ends lost 0 bases at V and 8 bases at J; junction bases unmatched: 9. This CDR3 is 16 amino acids long. For the CDR3, the DNA is TGCGCCAGCAGCTTGGCGGTAGCGGGGGACTCGGATGAGCAGTTCTTC. Translation: CASSLAVAGDSDEQFF. Filled out from reference TRBV5-1 and TRBJ2-1, the complete variable domain reads KAGVTQTPRYLIKTRGQQVTLSCSPISGHRSVSWYQQTPGQGLQFLFEYFSETQRNKGNFPGRFSGRQFSNSRSEMNVSTLELGDSALYLCASSLAVAGDSDEQFFGPGTRLTVL.

This clonotype was picked up many times. V and J are TRBV7-9 and TRBJ1-4; perhaps TRBD1 as D (6 bases). CDR1 and CDR2 from the germline V gene are SEHNR and FQNEAQ (reference sequence). V lost 6 bases and J 7 bases, leaving 21 bases between the germline ends. This CDR3 comprises 16 residues. The CDR3 bases are TGTGCCAGCAGTTCTACTAGGACAGCCAAGGGTGAAAAACTGTTTTTT. This sequence encodes CASSSTRTAKGEKLFF.

V usage is TRBV6-5 and J usage is TRBJ1-2; D perhaps matches TRBD1 (5 bases). There are 15 residues in the CDR3. The germline gives CDR1 MNHEY, CDR2 SVGAGI. V was trimmed by 0 bases and J by 4 bases, leaving 12 bases between them. CDR3 nucleotide sequence: TGTGCCAGCAGTTACTCGGGGCAGCGTCTCTATGGCTACACCTTC. This encodes CASSYSGQRLYGYTF.

The chain links TRBV7-2 to TRBJ1-3; D remains ambiguous. Germline assignment: CDR1 SGHTA and CDR2 FQGNSA. V gave up 2 bases and J gave up 0 bases, with 11 bases separating them. CDR3 length: 16 amino acids. CDR3 region: CASSLLRPSSGNTIYF. The CDR3 DNA reads as TGTGCCAGCAGCTTACTGAGACCGAGCTCTGGAAACACCATATATTTT.

The sample holds many counts of this clonotype. This chain uses TRBV15 with TRBJ1-5; D not resolved. Germline loops: CDR1 LNHNV, CDR2 YYDKDF (reference sequence). V was shortened by 1 base and J by 1 base, with 5 bases between the two germline ends. This CDR3 is built from 14 residues. In nucleotides, the CDR3 is TGTGCCACCAGCAGAGTAAAGAGCAATCAGCCCCAGCATTTT. As protein: CATSRVKSNQPQHF.